This T cell receptor beta chain stems from a study of read filtering for tumor transcriptome and immune sequencing. The library was built from around 400 ng RNA with molecular barcoded adaptors for alpha/delta and beta/gamma chains. TCRdb ran MiXCR on the reads and lists one entry per CDR3 protein. The table has around 50,000 distinct CDR3 sequences, 9% to 15% seen once. The germline V gene has CDR1 SEHNR and CDR2 FQNEAQ (reference sequence). The CDR3 runs 15 residues. Between the trimmed V and J ends, which lost 1 base and 3 bases, there was a span of 12 bases. Sampling of bone marrow took place during active disease in every patient.

The rearrangement joins TRBV7-9 to TRBJ1-1; D uncertain. This TCR came from a donor aged 40 or older with multiple myeloma. Sequenced sample: a population of CD138-negative cells sorted from bone marrow. CDR3 residues: CASSLGSGRDTEAFF. CDR3 nucleotides: TGTGCCAGCAGCTTAGGTTCCGGGCGAGACACTGAAGCTTTCTTT.